The 26 T cell receptor beta chains below all came from one sample that was sequenced in a study of shared clonotypes between healthy human individuals. Generated by immunoSEQ multiplex PCR, the TCRdb table keeps only in-frame clones and is missing some. In the table there are some 740,000 clones, 80% to 95% of which are singletons. Naive CD8 cells lacked CD45RO, underwent positive selection for CCR7 and left out terminally differentiated effector memory CD45RA+ cells. The sequencing sample was made of naive CD8+ T cells sorted from blood. These receptors came from a man between 25 and 39 years old in good health.

The rearrangement joins TRBV6-6 to TRBJ2-7; D unclear. CDR1 and CDR2 from the germline V gene are MNHNY and SVGAGI (reference sequence). V lost 8 bases, J lost 1 base, and 9 bases lay in between. This CDR3 has 12 residues. In nucleotides, the CDR3 is TGTGCCAGCCCAAGCTTTTCCTACGAGCAGTACTTC. Translation: CASPSFSYEQYF.

The chain joins TRBV4-1 to TRBJ2-7, with D possibly matching TRBD2 (5 bases). The CDR3 is 15 amino acids. The germline V and J ends were trimmed by 1 base and 0 bases, with 10 bases remaining between them. Germline-derived CDR1 and CDR2 are MGHRA and YSYEKL. In nucleotides, the CDR3 is TGCGCCAGCAGCCAAGCGGACGGGGACTCCTACGAGCAGTACTTC. Amino acids: CASSQADGDSYEQYF.

This rearrangement joins TRBV9 to TRBJ1-5; the D is unclear. V shed 0 bases and J shed 9 bases, with 13 bases lying between them. CDR3 length: 14 amino acids. Germline loops: CDR1 SGDLS, CDR2 YYNGEE. The CDR3 bases are TGTGCCAGCAGCGTAGAAGACGTAAGTTTGCCCCAGCATTTT. Translating gives CASSVEDVSLPQHF.

The rearrangement links TRBV18 to TRBJ2-5, with 7 positions matching TRBD2. V was clipped by 0 bases and J by 4 bases; unmatched bases: 14. From germline, CDR1 is KGHSH and CDR2 LQKENI. This CDR3 region has 18 residues. The CDR3, as DNA: TGTGCCAGCTCACCACCGATCTGGGAGGGCCTTTTAGGAGAGACCCAGTACTTC. It is translated as CASSPPIWEGLLGETQYF.

A word on this clone: Other DNA sequences within the sample encode an identical CDR3. The chain has TRBV6-6 and TRBJ1-1; D gene unclear. Germline CDR1 and CDR2: MNHNY and SVGAGI (reference sequence). The CDR3 covers 11 residues. Trimming removed 2 bases at V and 8 bases at J, with 6 bases between. The CDR3 DNA is TGTGCCAGCAGTTACCCACCGGAAGCTTTCTTT. Translated, it gives CASSYPPEAFF.

The rearrangement links TRBV29-1 to TRBJ2-2; 7 bases line up with TRBD2. The CDR3 totals 14 residues. From germline, CDR1 is SQVTM and CDR2 ANQGSEA. In DNA form, the CDR3 reads TGCGGAATCTGGCTTACTAGCGAACCCGGGGAGCTGTTTTTT. Its protein is CGIWLTSEPGELFF.

The chain employs TRBV15 and TRBJ1-1; D possibly corresponds to TRBD1 (6 bases). The CDR3 runs 15 residues. CDR1 is LNHNV, CDR2 YYDKDF, per germline (reference sequence). Trimming cost V 5 bases and J 6 bases, with 19 bases left between them. The CDR3 loop is CATSAQMGGRAEAFF. In nucleotides, the CDR3 is TGTGCCACCAGCGCCCAAATGGGGGGCCGGGCTGAAGCTTTCTTT.

This chain connects TRBV7-4 to TRBJ1-5; 8 bases are a match to TRBD1. The germline gives CDR1 SGHVT, CDR2 SQSDAQ. The CDR3 runs to 14 residues. J was trimmed by 4 bases and V by 10 bases; bases with no gene match: 9. CDR3 nucleotide sequence: TGTGCCACCAAGTCCCACAGGGGGAATCAGCCCCAGCATTTT. Encoded protein: CATKSHRGNQPQHF.

This chain joins TRBV4-3 and TRBJ2-2; TRBD2 agrees at 7 bases. This CDR3 has 16 residues. J gave up 3 bases and V 0 bases, and 4 bases lay outside the gene matches. CDR1 LGHNA and CDR2 YSLEER come from the germline V gene. The CDR3 sequence is CASSQDGTSDTGELFF. CDR3 in DNA: TGCGCCAGCAGCCAAGATGGAACTAGCGACACCGGGGAGCTGTTTTTT.

The chain links TRBV4-3 to TRBJ2-1, with D tentatively TRBD1 or TRBD2 (5 bases each). This CDR3 has 13 amino acids. The V gene lost 1 base and the J gene lost 7 bases, with 8 bases spanning the gap. In germline, CDR1 is LGHNA, CDR2 YSLEER. CDR3 region: CASSQGGDNEQFF. The CDR3 bases are TGCGCCAGCAGCCAAGGAGGGGATAATGAGCAGTTCTTC.

About this clone itself: Other DNA sequences of this sample code for an identical CDR3. V gene TRBV29-1 combines with J gene TRBJ1-1; D possibly corresponds to TRBD1 (5 bases). The CDR3 has 11 residues. Germline lookup yields CDR1 SQVTM and CDR2 ANQGSEA. Trimming stripped 3 bases from V and 4 bases from J, with 6 bases between. CDR3 sequence: CSVDRATEAFF. The CDR3 bases are TGCAGCGTTGACAGGGCCACTGAAGCTTTCTTT.

The chain carries TRBV6-1 and TRBJ2-7; 9 bases fit TRBD2. Germline V gene sequence: CDR1 MNHNS, CDR2 SASEGT. The ends lost 3 bases at V and 1 base at J; junction bases unmatched: 10. The CDR3 loop spans 17 amino acids. The chain's CDR3 is CASSDLVASGKSYEQYF. The CDR3 nucleotides are TGTGCCAGCAGTGATCTGGTTGCTAGCGGGAAATCCTACGAGCAGTACTTC.

V gene TRBV6-6 combines with J gene TRBJ2-3; D not certain. The CDR3 is 13 amino acids. Germline V gene data show CDR1 as MNHNY and CDR2 as SVGAGI (reference sequence). With 2 bases removed from V and 3 bases from J, the gap between germline ends came to 6 bases. This chain's CDR3 is CASSYVTTDTQYF. The CDR3 region has the DNA TGTGCCAGCAGTTACGTAACGACAGATACGCAGTATTTT.

CDR3 residues: CASSIFGLALNEQFF. The DNA for the CDR3 is TGCGCCAGCAGTATATTCGGACTAGCGCTCAATGAGCAGTTCTTC. The V and J genes are TRBV10-2 and TRBJ2-1; 9 bases map to TRBD2. The germline V gene has CDR1 WSHSY and CDR2 SAAADI. Trimming took 5 bases from V and 6 from J; bases not matched to a gene: 8. The CDR3 length is 15 residues.

About this clone: The same CDR3 is also encoded by other DNA sequences in this sample. The J gene is TRBJ1-1, the V gene TRBV29-1, with D unclear. Between the trimmed V and J ends, which lost 6 bases and 1 base, there was a span of 9 bases. This CDR3 region has 12 residues. Germline values: CDR1 SQVTM, CDR2 ANQGSEA. The CDR3 nucleotides read TGCAGCGTCGACGGGAAGAACACTGAAGCTTTCTTT. Translating it yields CSVDGKNTEAFF.

The chain recombines TRBV7-9 with TRBJ1-4, with D hard to call. V lost 3 bases and J lost 3, with 5 bases in between. CDR1 and CDR2 from the germline V gene are SEHNR and FQNEAQ (reference sequence). This CDR3 region has 13 residues. CDR3 in amino acids: CASSFGANEKLFF. For the CDR3, the DNA is TGTGCCAGCAGCTTTGGGGCTAATGAAAAACTGTTTTTT.

The chain couples TRBV11-2 to TRBJ2-1, with 10 bases aligning to TRBD2. CDR1 and CDR2 (germline): SGHAT, FQNNGV. CDR3 length: 15 amino acids. Germline trimming cut 4 bases from V and 6 bases from J; bases unmatched to any gene: 6. In nucleotides, the CDR3 is TGTGCCAGCAGCTCGCTTCTAGCGGGAGTCAATGAGCAGTTCTTC. It specifies CASSSLLAGVNEQFF.

This rearrangement joins TRBV28 to TRBJ2-3; 8 positions match TRBD1. The junction had 13 bases not matched to a gene; V was cut back by 5 bases and J by 3 bases. Germline CDR1 and CDR2: MDHEN and SYDVKM. The length of the CDR3 is 17 residues. The CDR3 bases are TGTGCCAGCAGTCTGGGATGGACAGGGAGCCAAACAGATACGCAGTATTTT. It yields the protein CASSLGWTGSQTDTQYF.

The rearrangement uses TRBV9 and TRBJ2-7; TRBD1 or TRBD2 may be the D gene (7 bases each). V lost 4 bases and J lost 4, with 24 bases in between. CDR1 SGDLS and CDR2 YYNGEE come from the germline V gene. This CDR3 spans 17 amino acids. This chain's CDR3 is CASSTPGGGPWSYEQYF. For the CDR3, the DNA is TGTGCCAGCAGCACCCCAGGGGGGGGACCTTGGTCTTACGAGCAGTACTTC.

J is TRBJ2-3 and V is TRBV7-8; 12 bases map to TRBD2. Unmatched junction bases numbered 19, after V lost 5 bases and J lost 4 bases. The CDR3 is made up of 20 amino acids. CDR1 is SGHVS, CDR2 FQNEAQ, per germline. The chain's CDR3 is CASSLTTSGRSGLAPDTQYF. CDR3 coding DNA: TGTGCCAGCAGCCTCACCACTAGCGGGAGGTCGGGGTTAGCCCCAGATACGCAGTATTTT.

The sample holds one count of this clone. The V gene is TRBV10-3, the J gene TRBJ2-1, with D perhaps matching TRBD1 (5 bases). Trimming removed 6 bases from V and 8 bases from J, with 17 bases in between. Germline loops: CDR1 ENHRY, CDR2 SYGVKD. The CDR3 runs to 14 residues. In DNA, the CDR3 is TGTGCCATCAGAACGGACAACGCCTGGGATGAGCAGTTCTTC. Translated: CAIRTDNAWDEQFF.

The chain is built from TRBV27 and TRBJ2-1, with 9 positions matching TRBD2. Germline V gives CDR1 MNHEY, CDR2 SMNVEV (reference sequence). V was pared by 4 bases and J by 6 bases, with 7 bases of the junction left unmatched. The CDR3 runs to 15 residues. The CDR3 spells CASSYSGSSGNEQFF. In nucleotides, the CDR3 is TGTGCCAGCAGTTATAGCGGGAGTTCGGGCAATGAGCAGTTCTTC.

This chain links TRBV13 with TRBJ2-7; possibly TRBD1 or TRBD2 for D (6 bases each). The CDR3 length is 15 residues. From germline, CDR1 is PRHDT and CDR2 FYEKMQ (reference sequence). Trimming took 7 bases from V and 3 from J, leaving 19 bases between them. CDR3 in amino acids: CASILRGELDYEQYF. The CDR3 DNA reads as TGTGCCAGCATCCTTAGGGGGGAGCTGGACTACGAGCAGTACTTC.

The genes are TRBV7-9 and TRBJ2-7, with 7 bases matching TRBD1. V shed 4 bases, J shed 3 bases, and the junction held 3 bases outside the gene matches. The CDR3 has 13 amino acids. CDR1 is SEHNR, CDR2 FQNEAQ, per germline (reference sequence). Here the CDR3 DNA reads TGTGCCAGCAGCTCTTGGGACAGCTACGAGCAGTACTTC. Its translation is CASSSWDSYEQYF. The whole variable domain, filled in from reference TRBV7-9 and TRBJ2-7, reads DTGVSQNPRHKITKRGQNVTFRCDPISEHNRLYWYRQTLGQGPEFLTYFQNEAQLEKSRLLSDRFSAERPKGSFSTLEIQRTEQGDSAMYLCASSSWDSYEQYFGPGTRLTVT.

The V gene is TRBV4-2, the J gene TRBJ2-1, with 10 nucleotides matching TRBD2. V shed 0 bases, J shed 5 bases, and the junction held 10 bases outside the gene matches. CDR1 LGHNA and CDR2 YNFKEQ come from the germline V gene. The CDR3 totals 18 residues. CDR3 sequence reads: CASSQDLLAGDDHNEQFF. The DNA of the CDR3 is TGTGCCAGCAGCCAAGATCTCCTAGCGGGAGACGATCACAATGAGCAGTTCTTC.

This clone occurred once. The chain uses TRBV6-6 and TRBJ2-5; 8 nucleotides line up with TRBD1. The CDR3 consists of 15 residues. V trimming: 6 bases; J trimming: 2 bases; junction bases outside the gene matches: 8. Germline CDR1 and CDR2: MNHNY and SVGAGI (reference sequence). CDR3 loop: CASSQPDRAQETQYF. CDR3 DNA sequence: TGTGCCAGCAGCCAACCGGACAGGGCTCAAGAGACCCAGTACTTC.